Listed here are 12 T cell receptor beta chains from one sample, sequenced in a study of metastatic and nonmetastatic thyroid tumors. Every patient was untreated before thyroid surgery. TCRdb reprocessed the PCR reads via MiXCR. Among almost 70,000 clones listed, approximately 15% were seen once. Sequenced sample: blood. These receptors originate from a male donor with papillary thyroid cancer or a benign thyroid nodule (not recorded which). Some clones in this sample may be carry-over from other donors' samples.

This clone was seen ten or more times. The V gene is TRBV19, the J gene TRBJ2-1; unclear D gene. This CDR3 region has 10 residues. In germline, CDR1 is LNHDA, CDR2 SQIVND (reference sequence). V lost 9 bases and J lost 6, with 6 bases in between. The CDR3 protein is CASGRNEQFF. The CDR3 DNA follows: TGTGCCAGCGGCCGCAATGAGCAGTTCTTC.

This clone occurred many times. The genes are TRBV28 and TRBJ1-2; D gene uncertain. V lost 6 bases, J lost 2 bases, and 10 bases lay in between. There are 13 residues in the CDR3. Germline-derived CDR1 and CDR2 are MDHEN and SYDVKM. This CDR3 is CASSLRANYGYTF. CDR3 sequence (DNA): TGTGCCAGCAGCCTGCGGGCAAACTATGGCTACACCTTC.

There are many counts of this clone. This sequence joins TRBV7-6 and TRBJ2-7, with D perhaps given as TRBD1 or TRBD2 (5 bases each). V gave up 1 base and J gave up 1 base, with 11 bases separating them. Germline V gene lookup returns CDR1 SGHVS and CDR2 FNYEAQ. This CDR3 comprises 15 residues. The DNA for the CDR3 is TGTGCCAGCAGCTTAGTCAGGGAGAGATCCTACGAGCAGTACTTC. Translated, it gives CASSLVRERSYEQYF. The entire variable domain, with the rest obtained from reference TRBV7-6 and TRBJ2-7, is as follows: GAGVSQSPRYKVTKRGQDVALRCDPISGHVSLYWYRQALGQGPEFLTYFNYEAQQDKSGLPNDRFSAERPEGSISTLTIQRTEQRDSAMYRCASSLVRERSYEQYFGPGTRLTVT.

This clone has more than one count but fewer than ten. The final CDR3 position lacks the conserved phenylalanine or tryptophan, pointing to a likely read error. The genes are TRBV28 and TRBJ1-2; the match to TRBD1 covers 8 bases. V shed 2 bases, J shed 4 bases, and the junction held 9 bases outside the gene matches. In germline, CDR1 is MDHEN, CDR2 SYDVKM. The CDR3 consists of 16 residues. The CDR3: CASSLPTGGAAYGYTL. As DNA, the CDR3 is TGTGCCAGCAGTTTACCCACAGGGGGAGCGGCCTATGGCTACACCTTA.

At least ten counts were recorded for this clone. The CDR3 DNA reads TGCGCCAGCAGCCCACAGGGGGCGAACACCGGGGAGCTGTTTTTT. This gives the protein CASSPQGANTGELFF. V gene TRBV5-1 combines with J gene TRBJ2-2, with TRBD1 identical over 8 bases. Germline lookup yields CDR1 SGHRS and CDR2 YFSETQ. The CDR3 is made up of 15 amino acids. The V and J ends lost 4 bases and 0 bases, in that order; junction bases with no gene match: 2.

The sample holds a few counts of this clone. Since a much larger clone is just one base distant, this may be a read error. The chain employs TRBV18 and TRBJ2-5; D is perhaps TRBD1 (6 bases). This CDR3 is 14 amino acids long. Germline-derived CDR1 and CDR2 are KGHSH and LQKENI. The CDR3: CASSPRQDQETQCF. The CDR3 region has the DNA TGTGCCAGCTCACCCCGACAGGACCAAGAGACCCAGTGCTTC.

This clone was seen ten or more times. This chain connects TRBV24-1 to TRBJ2-3, with no clear D. The CDR3 sequence is 13 residues long. V was clipped by 7 bases and J by 5 bases, with 12 bases between them. Looked up from germline, CDR1 is KGHDR and CDR2 is SFDVKD. CDR3 region: CATSPTSRDTQYF. For the CDR3, the DNA is TGTGCCACCAGCCCTACGTCCAGAGATACGCAGTATTTT.

This clone has ten or more counts. One junction end disagrees with the germline gene, perhaps due to a read error. This sample includes further DNA sequences coding for the same CDR3. The rearrangement uses TRBV9 and TRBJ2-1; 13 bases fit TRBD2. The CDR3 loop spans 16 amino acids. CDR1 is SGDLS and CDR2 is YYNGEE in the germline V gene. The CDR3 loop is CASNVDRGLAGATQFF. CDR3 nucleotide sequence: TGTGCCAGCAACGTAGATCGAGGACTAGCGGGAGCCACACAGTTCTTC.

As for this clone: Its ends do not fully match the called genes, so a read error is possible. This sequence joins TRBV6-1 and TRBJ2-5, with TRBD1 matching over 7 bases. CDR1 is MNHNS, CDR2 SASEGT, per germline. The CDR3 loop spans 13 amino acids. In DNA form, the CDR3 reads TGTGCCAGCAGTGATAGCGAGGGACAGACCCAGCACTTC. It is translated as CASSDSEGQTQHF.

This clone was seen only once. The chain employs TRBV7-8 and TRBJ2-1; D call uncertain. Per germline, CDR1 SGHVS and CDR2 FQNEAQ. This CDR3 region has 14 residues. Trimming took 1 base from V and 4 from J, leaving 8 bases between them. The CDR3 region is CASSLEADYNEQFF. CDR3 DNA: TGTGCCAGCAGCTTAGAAGCCGATTACAATGAGCAGTTCTTC.

This clone was seen many times. This chain joins TRBV24-1 and TRBJ2-7, with TRBD1 matching over 8 bases. J gave up 5 bases and V 3 bases, and 5 bases lay outside the gene matches. Germline V gene data show CDR1 as KGHDR and CDR2 as SFDVKD. This CDR3 is 14 amino acids long. CDR3 bases: TGTGCCACCAGTGATCGACAGGGGCCCAACGAGCAGTACTTC. Translation: CATSDRQGPNEQYF.

At least ten counts were recorded for this clone. The CDR3 DNA reads as TGTGCCAGCAGTGAAGCCGCAGGTTTCGAGCAGTACGTC. This gives the protein CASSEAAGFEQYV. The gene calls are TRBV6-1 and TRBJ2-7; D gene uncertain. Trimming removed 0 bases from V and 6 bases from J, with 9 bases in between. CDR3 length equals 13 residues. The germline CDR1 and CDR2 sequences are MNHNS and SASEGT.